These 8 T cell receptor beta chains came from one sample sequenced in a study of blood T cell repertoires in COVID-19. Clones were sequenced by immunoSEQ multiplex PCR, and TCRdb holds only the in-frame ones, with some missing. The table has approximately 120,000 clones, 85% seen once. Sequencing was performed on peripheral blood. Receptors originate from an elderly man with active or convalescent COVID-19.

This clone has a single count. The gene calls are TRBV5-6 and TRBJ2-5; no clear D. CDR3 length: 14 amino acids. Germline lookup yields CDR1 SGHDT and CDR2 YYEEEE. V was pared by 1 base and J by 4 bases, with 11 bases between. Here the CDR3 DNA reads TGTGCCAGCAGCTTGCTCTCCAGTGGAGAGACCCAGTACTTC. Protein sequence: CASSLLSSGETQYF.

The V gene is TRBV18, the J gene TRBJ2-3; 8 positions agree with TRBD2. The V and J ends lost 0 bases and 4 bases, in that order; junction bases with no gene match: 6. Germline V gives CDR1 KGHSH, CDR2 LQKENI. There are 16 residues in the CDR3. This CDR3 is CASSPPLREVPDTQYF. As DNA, the CDR3 is TGTGCCAGCTCACCACCGTTGCGGGAGGTGCCAGATACGCAGTATTTT.

This rearrangement joins TRBV21-1 to TRBJ1-5; the D call TRBD1 from the table was never checked on the DNA. TRBV21-1 is a pseudogene segment. This CDR3 has 16 residues. CDR3 sequence (DNA): TGTGCCAGCAGCAGACCCGGACAGGTGGGCAATCAGCCCCAGCATTTT. Amino acids: CASSRPGQVGNQPQHF.

The CDR3 bases are TGTGCCAGTAGTATTCCTAGCGGGGGCTCTGAGCAGTTCTTC. It yields the protein CASSIPSGGSEQFF. The V gene is TRBV19, the J gene TRBJ2-1, with 10 bases matching TRBD2. CDR1 is LNHDA and CDR2 is SQIVND in the germline V gene (reference sequence). V was clipped by 3 bases and J by 9 bases; unmatched bases: 5. This CDR3 spans 14 amino acids. Full variable domain (remainder filled in from reference TRBV19 and TRBJ2-1): DGGITQSPKYLFRKEGQNVTLSCEQNLNHDAMYWYRQDPGQGLRLIYYSQIVNDFQKGDIAEGYSVSREKKESFPLTVTSAQKNPTAFYLCASSIPSGGSEQFFGPGTRLTVL.

The chain combines TRBV28 with TRBJ2-3; tentative D call: TRBD1 (6 bases). Germline CDR1 MDHEN, CDR2 SYDVKM. This CDR3 is built from 13 residues. Trimming cost V 5 bases and J 11 bases, with 17 bases left between them. CDR3: CASSQTGPGEQYF. As DNA, the CDR3 is TGTGCCAGCAGTCAGACAGGTCCTGGGGAGCAGTATTTT.

The J gene is TRBJ1-2, the V gene TRBV3-1 (or the pseudogene TRBV3-2); 9 bases fit TRBD1. CDR3 length: 15 amino acids. V lost 5 bases, J lost 5 bases, and 9 bases stayed unmatched. In germline, CDR1 is LGHDT, CDR2 YNNKEL (reference sequence). The CDR3, as DNA: TGTGCCAGCAGCGGACAGGGGAACCTCCCTTATGGCTACACCTTC. Protein product: CASSGQGNLPYGYTF.

This chain links TRBV3-1 (or the pseudogene TRBV3-2) with TRBJ1-5; D gene uncertain. CDR1 is LGHDT and CDR2 is YNNKEL in the germline V gene (reference sequence). This CDR3 has 13 amino acids. V lost 0 bases and J 7 bases, leaving 7 bases between the germline ends. The CDR3 DNA is TGTGCCAGCAGCCAAGATCTCAGGCAGCCCCAGCATTTT. It codes for CASSQDLRQPQHF.

V is TRBV19 and J is TRBJ1-2; 7 bases are a match to TRBD1. Trimming removed 3 bases from V and 14 bases from J; junction bases left unmatched: 12. The CDR3 sequence is 13 residues long. CDR1 LNHDA and CDR2 SQIVND come from the germline V gene (reference sequence). The CDR3 DNA reads as TGTGCCAGTAGTATCCGGGACAGAGGGATATTGACCTTC. Protein product: CASSIRDRGILTF.